Reported below is one T cell receptor beta chain. The antigen remains unidentified. Across several immunoSEQ plates, the genomic DNA of each subset was split evenly. TCRdb's table, derived via immunoSEQ multiplex PCR, lists solely in-frame clones and lacks some. The sample has over a million clones, roughly 97% seen once. This specimen belongs to a study of shared clonotypes between healthy human individuals. Study-wide context: Each donor had three CD4 naive, three CD4 memory, two CD8 naive and one CD8 memory plate.

Study-wide results and caveats: Across several donors, naive CD4 shared roughly 5%, naive CD8 over 3%, memory CD4 roughly 2.5%, memory CD8 around 0.36%. When compared with the clonotypes that were shared by all four sorted-subset donors, the non-shared clonotypes turned out to have lower generation probabilities.

Germline V lookup: CDR1 SGHRS, CDR2 YFSETQ. J gave up 7 bases and V 4 bases, and 8 bases lay outside the gene matches. CDR3 length: 14 residues. The V call is TRBV5-1, the J call TRBJ2-1; 7 positions agree with TRBD2. The source is a man aged 25-45 years in good health. Sequencing input: naive CD4+ T cells sorted from blood. Subset given: CD45RA+ positively selected. The CDR3 bases are TGCGCCAGCAGCCGGGGGGACCGGTGGAATGAGCAGTTCTTC. The encoded protein is CASSRGDRWNEQFF. The variable domain in full, completed from reference TRBV5-1 and TRBJ2-1, reads KAGVTQTPRYLIKTRGQQVTLSCSPISGHRSVSWYQQTPGQGLQFLFEYFSETQRNKGNFPGRFSGRQFSNSRSEMNVSTLELGDSALYLCASSRGDRWNEQFFGPGTRLTVL.